The 17 T cell receptor beta chains given below trace back to one sample, sequenced in a study of blood T cells in healthy people across ages. A second PCR of roughly 6 to 12 cycles used a sample-barcoded 5' primer and a J-beta primer mix. TCRdb re-called the 5' RACE reads through MiXCR, storing one row per CDR3 protein. The data show roughly 730,000 distinct CDR3 sequences, roughly 56% seen once. Sequenced input: blood. These TCRs come from a man aged 35 to 55 in good health.

A few counts support this clonotype. The V call is TRBV13, the J call TRBJ1-2, with D hard to call. From germline, CDR1 is PRHDT and CDR2 FYEKMQ (reference sequence). Trimming took off 8 bases at V and 2 bases at J, with 15 bases between the two ends. CDR3 size: 14 residues. In DNA form, the CDR3 reads TGTGCCAGCCCGTCCCGGGTTTCGAACTATGGCTACACCTTC. It translates to CASPSRVSNYGYTF.

This clonotype has only a few counts. J is TRBJ2-7 and V is TRBV12-3 or TRBV12-4, with TRBD2 as a possible D gene (6 bases). The CDR3 runs to 14 residues. V lost 2 bases and J 1 base, leaving 9 bases between the germline ends. The CDR3, as DNA: TGTGCCAGCAGTTTACGACTAGAATCCTACGAGCAGTACTTC. This gives the protein CASSLRLESYEQYF.

The rearrangement uses TRBV12-3 or TRBV12-4 and TRBJ2-2; D is unresolved. Trimming removed 0 bases from V and 5 bases from J, with 13 bases in between. This CDR3 region has 16 residues. CDR3 sequence (DNA): TGTGCCAGCAGTTTAGCGCTTAATCTGGGAACCGGGGAGCTGTTTTTT. Amino acids: CASSLALNLGTGELFF.

This rearrangement joins TRBV4-1 to TRBJ2-3; 7 bases align to TRBD1. CDR1 is MGHRA, CDR2 YSYEKL, per germline. Unmatched junction bases numbered 11, after V lost 0 bases and J lost 2 bases. This CDR3 spans 18 amino acids. CDR3 bases: TGCGCCAGCAGCCAAGAGCAGGGGACAGCCCGCTTCACAGATACGCAGTATTTT. Encoded protein: CASSQEQGTARFTDTQYF.

This chain connects TRBV5-1 to TRBJ2-5, with D unclear. With 0 bases removed from V and 5 bases from J, the gap between germline ends came to 11 bases. Germline assignment: CDR1 SGHRS and CDR2 YFSETQ. The CDR3 has 14 residues. The CDR3 DNA reads as TGCGCCAGCAGCTTGGCCACCACGGGTGAGACCCAGTACTTC. Protein: CASSLATTGETQYF.

This clonotype turned up a few times. The rearrangement uses TRBV20-1 and TRBJ2-7, with 8 positions matching TRBD1. The trim removed 3 bases at V and 6 bases at J, leaving 7 bases unmatched. This CDR3 contains 13 residues. Germline V gene sequence: CDR1 DFQATT, CDR2 SNEGSKA (reference sequence). In DNA form, the CDR3 reads TGCAGTGCTAGTTCGGACAGGGTCACCGAGCAGTACTTC. Translating it yields CSASSDRVTEQYF.

CDR3 coding DNA: TGCAGCGTTGAACATGACCTGCAGAGCCTTTACAATGAGCAGTTCTTC. Amino acids: CSVEHDLQSLYNEQFF. J is TRBJ2-1 and V is TRBV29-1; D remains unclear. The CDR3 contains 16 residues. From germline, CDR1 is SQVTM and CDR2 ANQGSEA. Trimming pared 2 bases from V and 4 bases from J, leaving 18 bases between.

Only one count was recorded for this clonotype. This chain uses TRBV29-1 with TRBJ1-2; 8 bases are shared with TRBD1. V lost 4 bases, J lost 7 bases, and 8 bases stayed unmatched. There are 13 residues in the CDR3. Germline V gene data show CDR1 as SQVTM and CDR2 as ANQGSEA. CDR3 residues: CSVGWQGARGYTF. The CDR3 nucleotides are TGCAGCGTTGGGTGGCAGGGGGCGCGTGGCTACACCTTC.

The chain employs TRBV6-2 or TRBV6-3 and TRBJ1-4; 11 bases are shared with TRBD1. CDR3 length: 14 amino acids. Germline loops: CDR1 MNHEY, CDR2 SVGEGT. V lost 6 bases and J lost 8; bases outside the gene matches: 5. CDR3 in amino acids: CASRTGTGGEKLFF. CDR3 nucleotides: TGTGCCAGCAGAACCGGGACAGGGGGAGAAAAACTGTTTTTT.

This clonotype was seen a few times. The chain has TRBV3-1 and TRBJ2-5; D is unclear. The V end was cut by 3 bases, the J end by 7 bases, with 12 bases between. Per germline, CDR1 LGHDT and CDR2 YNNKEL (reference sequence). The CDR3 runs to 13 residues. CDR3 residues: CASSQVSVGTQYF. For the CDR3, the DNA is TGTGCCAGCAGCCAGGTCTCAGTTGGGACCCAGTACTTC.

This clonotype was detected a few times. The chain has TRBV20-1 and TRBJ2-5; D assignment may be TRBD1 or TRBD2 (6 bases each). This CDR3 is built from 17 residues. CDR1 is DFQATT and CDR2 is SNEGSKA in the germline V gene (reference sequence). The V end was cut by 0 bases, the J end by 0 bases, with 17 bases between. CDR3 sequence reads: CSARDLDTGRYQETQYF. CDR3 nucleotides: TGCAGTGCTAGAGATTTGGACACAGGGAGGTACCAAGAGACCCAGTACTTC.

V is TRBV12-3 or TRBV12-4 and J is TRBJ2-6; D is unclear. V lost 2 bases and J 0 bases, leaving 11 bases between the germline ends. The CDR3 has 17 amino acids. The CDR3 DNA sequence: TGTGCCAGCAGTTTAAGGGCCGTATACTCTGGGGCCAACGTCCTGACTTTC. This codes for CASSLRAVYSGANVLTF.

In its sample, this clonotype was seen a few times. One end of the junction is discordant with germline, which a read error may explain. The J gene is TRBJ2-5, the V gene TRBV20-1; perhaps D is TRBD1 or TRBD2 (7 bases each). This CDR3 contains 14 residues. Germline V gene lookup returns CDR1 DFQATT and CDR2 SNEGSKA (reference sequence). In DNA form, the CDR3 reads TGTAGTGCTAGTGGGAGGGGGCCGAAAGAGACCCAGTACTTC. It yields the protein CSASGRGPKETQYF.

The chain carries TRBV20-1 and TRBJ1-2, with unresolved D. The V end was cut by 1 base, the J end by 0 bases, with 12 bases between. Germline CDR1 and CDR2: DFQATT and SNEGSKA (reference sequence). This CDR3 region has 15 residues. Here the CDR3 DNA reads TGCAGTGCTAGAGCCAGCGACGGGACTAACTATGGCTACACCTTC. Protein: CSARASDGTNYGYTF.

The chain uses TRBV10-3 and TRBJ2-5; the D gene is possibly TRBD2 (5 bases). This CDR3 has 16 amino acids. Deletions cut 0 bases from V and 3 bases from J, with 14 bases between. In germline, CDR1 is ENHRY, CDR2 SYGVKD. DNA of the CDR3: TGTGCCATCAGTGAGTCGATGGGTCCAGCGGAAGAGACCCAGTACTTC. Residues: CAISESMGPAEETQYF.

The DNA of the CDR3 is TGCAGCGTGACGGGACTAGCGGTAACAGATACGCAGTATTTT. Encoded protein: CSVTGLAVTDTQYF. V usage is TRBV29-1 and J usage is TRBJ2-3, with 11 bases identical to TRBD2. The germline V gene encodes CDR1 SQVTM and CDR2 ANQGSEA. CDR3 length equals 14 residues. V shed 6 bases and J 3 bases; nucleotides not matched to a gene: 5.

The rearrangement links TRBV5-1 to TRBJ2-3; no clear D gene. Germline assignment: CDR1 SGHRS and CDR2 YFSETQ. The CDR3 has 14 residues. V was pared by 4 bases and J by 2 bases, with 11 bases between. CDR3 loop: CASSRRGLTDTQYF. The CDR3 DNA reads as TGCGCCAGCAGCCGCCGTGGGCTCACAGATACGCAGTATTTT.